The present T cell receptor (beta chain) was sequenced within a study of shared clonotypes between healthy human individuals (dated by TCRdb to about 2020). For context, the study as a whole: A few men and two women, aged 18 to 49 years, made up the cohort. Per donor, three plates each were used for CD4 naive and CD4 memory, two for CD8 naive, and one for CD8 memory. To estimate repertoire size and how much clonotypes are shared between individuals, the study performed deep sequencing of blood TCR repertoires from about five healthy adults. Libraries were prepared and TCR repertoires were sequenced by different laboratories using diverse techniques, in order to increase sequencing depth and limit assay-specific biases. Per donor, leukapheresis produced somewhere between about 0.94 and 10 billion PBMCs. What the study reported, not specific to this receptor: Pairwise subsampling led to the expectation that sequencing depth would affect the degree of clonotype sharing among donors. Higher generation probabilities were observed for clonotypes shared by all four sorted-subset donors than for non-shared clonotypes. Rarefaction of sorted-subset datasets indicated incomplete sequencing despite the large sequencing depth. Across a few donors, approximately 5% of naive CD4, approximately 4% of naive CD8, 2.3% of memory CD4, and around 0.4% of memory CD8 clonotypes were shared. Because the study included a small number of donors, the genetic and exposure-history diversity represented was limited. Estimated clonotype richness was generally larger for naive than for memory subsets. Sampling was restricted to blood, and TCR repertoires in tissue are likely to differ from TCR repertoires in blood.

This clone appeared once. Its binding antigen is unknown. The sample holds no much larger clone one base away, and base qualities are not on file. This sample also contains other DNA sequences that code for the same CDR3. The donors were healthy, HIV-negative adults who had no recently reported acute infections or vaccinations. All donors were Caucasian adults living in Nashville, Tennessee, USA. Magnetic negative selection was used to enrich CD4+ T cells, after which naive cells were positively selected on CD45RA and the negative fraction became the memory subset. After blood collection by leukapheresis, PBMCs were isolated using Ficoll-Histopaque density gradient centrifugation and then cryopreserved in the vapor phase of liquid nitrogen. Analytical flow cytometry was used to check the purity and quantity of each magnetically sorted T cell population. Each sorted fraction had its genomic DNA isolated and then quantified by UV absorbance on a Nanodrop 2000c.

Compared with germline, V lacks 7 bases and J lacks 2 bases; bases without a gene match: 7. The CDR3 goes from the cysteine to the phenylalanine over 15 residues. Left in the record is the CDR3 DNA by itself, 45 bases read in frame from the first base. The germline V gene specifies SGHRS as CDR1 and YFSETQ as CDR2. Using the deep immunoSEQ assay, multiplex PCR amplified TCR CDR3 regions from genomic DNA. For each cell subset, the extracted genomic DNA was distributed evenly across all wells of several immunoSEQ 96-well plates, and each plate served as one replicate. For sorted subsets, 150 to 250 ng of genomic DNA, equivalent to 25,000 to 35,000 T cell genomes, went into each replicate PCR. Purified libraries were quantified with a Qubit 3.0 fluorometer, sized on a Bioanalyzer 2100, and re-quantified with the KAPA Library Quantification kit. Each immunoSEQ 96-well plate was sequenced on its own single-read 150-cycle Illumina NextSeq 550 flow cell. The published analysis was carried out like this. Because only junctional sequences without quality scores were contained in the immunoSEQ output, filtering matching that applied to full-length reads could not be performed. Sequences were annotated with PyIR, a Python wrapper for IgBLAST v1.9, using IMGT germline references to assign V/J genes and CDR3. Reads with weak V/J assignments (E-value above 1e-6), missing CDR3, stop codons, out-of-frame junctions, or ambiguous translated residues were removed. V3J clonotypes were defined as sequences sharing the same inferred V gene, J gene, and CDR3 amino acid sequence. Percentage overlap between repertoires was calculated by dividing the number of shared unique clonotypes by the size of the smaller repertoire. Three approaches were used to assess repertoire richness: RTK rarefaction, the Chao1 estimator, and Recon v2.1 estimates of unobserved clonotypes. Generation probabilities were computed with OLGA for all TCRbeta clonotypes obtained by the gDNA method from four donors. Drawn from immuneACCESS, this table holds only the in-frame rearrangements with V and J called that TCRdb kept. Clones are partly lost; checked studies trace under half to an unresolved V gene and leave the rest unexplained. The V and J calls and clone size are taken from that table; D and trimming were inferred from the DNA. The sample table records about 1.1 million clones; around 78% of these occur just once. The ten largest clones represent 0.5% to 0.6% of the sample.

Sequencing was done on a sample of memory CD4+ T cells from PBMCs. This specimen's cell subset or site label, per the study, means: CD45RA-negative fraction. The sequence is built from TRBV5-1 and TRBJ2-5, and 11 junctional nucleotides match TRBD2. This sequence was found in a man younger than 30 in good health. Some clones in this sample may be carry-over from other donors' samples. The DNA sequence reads TGCGCCAGCTCCTTGCTAGCGGGAGGTCAAGAGACCCAGTACTTC. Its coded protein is CASSLLAGGQETQYF.